The 11 T cell receptor beta chains below come from one sample, sequenced in a study of T cell responses to AZD1222 COVID-19 vaccine. Only in-frame clones appear in the TCRdb table, and some are missing; sequencing was by immunoSEQ multiplex PCR. This sample carries 180,000 or so clones, 88% of them seen once, and the ten largest clones take roughly 26%. The sequencing used peripheral blood, collected 28 days after the second AZD1222 dose. The receptor source for this set is an adult who received the AZD1222 COVID-19 vaccine.

The chain links TRBV4-2 to TRBJ2-3; TRBD2 agrees at 11 bases. CDR3 length: 17 residues. Germline loops: CDR1 LGHNA, CDR2 YNFKEQ. The J segment lost 6 bases and the V segment lost 3 bases, leaving 11 bases of the junction unmatched. The CDR3 nucleotides read TGTGCCAGCAGCCAGGGTAGCGGGAGGGAATCGCGGGATACGCAGTATTTT. It yields the protein CASSQGSGRESRDTQYF.

This clone turned up a few times. The chain couples TRBV19 to TRBJ2-1; 9 nucleotides line up with TRBD2. CDR1 and CDR2 from the germline V gene are LNHDA and SQIVND (reference sequence). Trimming removed 1 base from V and 0 bases from J; junction bases left unmatched: 10. The CDR3 is 19 residues long. CDR3 bases: TGTGCCAGTAGTATAGGTCGACTAGCGGCAATCAGCTCCTACAATGAGCAGTTCTTC. Its translation: CASSIGRLAAISSYNEQFF.

This clone was counted a single time. The V and J genes are TRBV7-3 and TRBJ1-1, with D unresolved. Germline V gives CDR1 SGHTA, CDR2 FQGTGA. V lost 0 bases to trimming and J lost 0 bases, with 11 bases between them. The CDR3 loop spans 16 amino acids. DNA for the CDR3: TGTGCCAGCAGCTTAACCCGACTGACCATGAACACTGAAGCTTTCTTT. Amino acids: CASSLTRLTMNTEAFF.

The V call is TRBV6-6, the J call TRBJ1-1, with a tentative D call TRBD1 (6 bases). Germline V CDR1 and CDR2: MNHNY, SVGAGI (reference sequence). This CDR3 comprises 16 residues. The germline V and J ends were trimmed by 4 bases and 1 base, with 16 bases remaining between them. The CDR3 coding sequence is TGTGCCAGCAGTTCCTCACCCCAGGGACAGAACACTGAAGCTTTCTTT. The encoded protein is CASSSSPQGQNTEAFF.

This clone showed up just once. The chain is built from TRBV24-1 and TRBJ2-1; TRBD1 matches 7 bases. This CDR3 is built from 13 residues. CDR1 and CDR2 from the germline V gene are KGHDR and SFDVKD. The V segment lost 8 bases and the J segment 3 bases; nucleotides outside the gene matches: 3. The CDR3 protein is CATNRQGYNEQFF. DNA of the CDR3: TGTGCCACCAATAGACAGGGCTACAATGAGCAGTTCTTC.

The rearrangement links TRBV10-1 to TRBJ2-7; D not certain. Germline CDR1 and CDR2: WNHNN and SYGVQD (reference sequence). V was cut by 4 bases and J by 6 bases, with 22 bases left in between. The CDR3 runs 16 residues. CDR3 sequence (DNA): TGCGCCAGCAGTGGCTCGTCCCTTTTCCCTGGCCGCGAGCAGTACTTC. Its protein is CASSGSSLFPGREQYF.

The chain carries TRBV6-1 and TRBJ1-1; D ambiguous. The CDR3 has 15 amino acids. CDR1 and CDR2 from the germline V gene are MNHNS and SASEGT. The ends were cut back, 1 base at V and 2 bases at J, with 11 bases in the middle. DNA for the CDR3: TGTGCCAGCAGTGAAGTCGTCGGGAGAAACACTGAAGCTTTCTTT. This gives the protein CASSEVVGRNTEAFF.

The chain combines TRBV28 with TRBJ1-3, with D hard to call. This CDR3 has 15 residues. The V gene's germline CDR1 is MDHEN and CDR2 SYDVKM. The V end lost 5 bases, the J end lost 4 bases, and 15 bases lay between the germline ends. CDR3 protein: CASSPGSAGGNTIYF. The CDR3 DNA is TGTGCCAGCAGTCCGGGATCAGCCGGCGGAAACACCATATATTTT.

The chain carries TRBV6-6 and TRBJ2-7, with TRBD1 matching over 9 bases. Germline trimming cut 5 bases from V and 6 bases from J; bases unmatched to any gene: 8. The CDR3 is made up of 14 amino acids. The germline CDR1 and CDR2 sequences are MNHNY and SVGAGI (reference sequence). This CDR3 reads CASSPRQGGFEQYF. CDR3 bases: TGTGCCAGCAGTCCTCGACAGGGGGGCTTCGAGCAGTACTTC.

The chain has TRBV7-6 and TRBJ1-2; 7 nucleotides agree with TRBD1. The germline V gene encodes CDR1 SGHVS and CDR2 FNYEAQ. This CDR3 has 17 amino acids. With 0 bases clipped from V and 2 bases from J, the junction kept 9 bases outside the gene matches. The CDR3 coding sequence is TGTGCCAGCAGCTTAGCGCCTGAAGACAGGGTGAACTATGGCTACACCTTC. This gives the protein CASSLAPEDRVNYGYTF.

V and J are TRBV4-1 and TRBJ1-2; the D gene is possibly TRBD1 (6 bases). Trimming took off 0 bases at V and 3 bases at J, with 11 bases between the two ends. The CDR3 runs 15 residues. CDR1 and CDR2 (germline): MGHRA, YSYEKL. The CDR3 DNA is TGCGCCAGCAGCCAAGACAGGGGCGCTGACTATGGCTACACCTTC. It codes for CASSQDRGADYGYTF.